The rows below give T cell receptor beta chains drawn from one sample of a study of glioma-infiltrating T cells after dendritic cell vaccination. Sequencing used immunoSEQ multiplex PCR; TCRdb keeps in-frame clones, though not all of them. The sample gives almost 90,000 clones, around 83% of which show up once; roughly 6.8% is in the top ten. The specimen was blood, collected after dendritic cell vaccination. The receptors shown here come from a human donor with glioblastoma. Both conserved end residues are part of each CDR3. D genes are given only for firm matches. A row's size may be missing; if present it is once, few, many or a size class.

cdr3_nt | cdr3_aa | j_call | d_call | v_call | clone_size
TGTGCCAGCAGTTGGACAGGGGATAATTCACCCCTCCACTTT | CASSWTGDNSPLHF | TRBJ1-6 | TRBD1 | TRBV6-1 | .
TGTGCCAGCAGTTACAGGGGGCTTCTTCAGCCCCAGCATTTT | CASSYRGLLQPQHF | TRBJ1-5 | TRBD1 | TRBV2 | .
TGTGCCAGCAGCGCAAGAGTAGAGTTGACTGAAGCTTTCTTT | CASSARVELTEAFF | TRBJ1-1 | . | TRBV9 | .
TGTGCCAGCTCACCACCTAGCACCACAGATACGCAGTATTTT | CASSPPSTTDTQYF | TRBJ2-3 | . | TRBV18 | .
TGTGCCAGCACCAACCCGGTGGAGACCGAGCAGTACTTC | CASTNPVETEQYF | TRBJ2-7 | . | TRBV6-5 | .
TGTGCCAGCAGTGAAGAGCGGGGGAGCCCAGATACGCAGTATTTT | CASSEERGSPDTQYF | TRBJ2-3 | TRBD2 | TRBV6-4 | .
TGTGCCAGCAGTCACAAAGGACAGGTTGGAGGGCAGCCCCAGCATTTT | CASSHKGQVGGQPQHF | TRBJ1-5 | TRBD1 | TRBV6-6 | .
TGTGCCAGCAGCTTAGGAACAGCCGGCTACGAGCAGTACTTC | CASSLGTAGYEQYF | TRBJ2-7 | . | TRBV7-8 | .
TGTGCCAGCAGCTTAGATGGGACTGAGCTGGAGACCCAGTACTTC | CASSLDGTELETQYF | TRBJ2-5 | . | TRBV7-7 | .
TGTGCCAGTAGTAATTCAGGGGAAAGTTCACCCCTCCACTTT | CASSNSGESSPLHF | TRBJ1-6 | . | TRBV19 | once
TGTGCCAGCTCACCCCCTCTTGCGGGGAACACCGGGGAGCTGTTTTTT | CASSPPLAGNTGELFF | TRBJ2-2 | . | TRBV18 | once
TGTGCCAGCAGTCCAGCGGGGGCCTCCACAGATACGCAGTATTTT | CASSPAGASTDTQYF | TRBJ2-3 | TRBD2 | TRBV27 | .
TGTGCCAGCAGCGTTATGGCTAGCGGGGGGGAAGAGACCCAGTACTTC | CASSVMASGGEETQYF | TRBJ2-5 | TRBD2 | TRBV9 | .
TGCAGCGTTTCTCTACAAGAGACCCAGTACTTC | CSVSLQETQYF | TRBJ2-5 | . | TRBV29-1 | once
TGTGCCAGCAGCTTAGGTTCGGGCGGGTTTTCCAGCTCCTACAATGAGCAGTTCTTC | CASSLGSGGFSSSYNEQFF | TRBJ2-1 | . | TRBV7-7 | .
TGTGCCAGTAGTATAGCAAGCTTCACAGATACGCAGTATTTT | CASSIASFTDTQYF | TRBJ2-3 | . | TRBV19 | .
TGTGCCAGCAGCGACCATAGCGGGGGGGATTACAATGAGCAGTTCTTC | CASSDHSGGDYNEQFF | TRBJ2-1 | TRBD2 | TRBV9 | once
TGTGCCAGCAGCCGCTACCCGGGACAGGGGGACTATGGCTACACCTTC | CASSRYPGQGDYGYTF | TRBJ1-2 | TRBD1 | TRBV7-3 | .
TGTGCCAGCCAACTATCACCGAACACTGAAGCTTTCTTT | CASQLSPNTEAFF | TRBJ1-1 | . | TRBV6-6 | .
TGTGCCAGCAGCTCCCGCCCTGGCGGGGGAGGAACAGATACGCAGTATTTT | CASSSRPGGGGTDTQYF | TRBJ2-3 | TRBD2 | TRBV7-3 | .
TGTGCCTGGTCCCCTCGGGATACAGGGGATCCGCAGTATTTT | CAWSPRDTGDPQYF | TRBJ2-3 | TRBD1 | TRBV30 | once
TGCGCCAGCAGCACCCAACAGACCCACGAGCAGTACTTC | CASSTQQTHEQYF | TRBJ2-7 | . | TRBV5-1 | .
TGCGCCAGCAGCCAAGATTCGGGACAGGGGCTCTACGAGCAGTACTTC | CASSQDSGQGLYEQYF | TRBJ2-7 | TRBD1 | TRBV4-1 | once
TGTGCCAGCAGCTTCGGCAATGAGCAGTTCTTC | CASSFGNEQFF | TRBJ2-1 | . | TRBV5-6 | .
TGTGCCAGCAGCTTAGACAGGGATGAAGCTTTCTTT | CASSLDRDEAFF | TRBJ1-1 | . | TRBV7-9 | medium-sized
TGCGCCAGCAGCTTGGGACAGGACTCTGGAAACACCATATATTTT | CASSLGQDSGNTIYF | TRBJ1-3 | . | TRBV5-1 | few
TGTGCCAGCTCACAAACCGGGACAGTCTCCTACGAGCAGTACTTC | CASSQTGTVSYEQYF | TRBJ2-7 | TRBD1 | TRBV18 | .
TGTGCCAGCAGCCTGCTTGGCGGGGGGCTAGGGACCCAGTACTTC | CASSLLGGGLGTQYF | TRBJ2-5 | TRBD2 | TRBV7-2 | .
TGCGCCAGCAGCTTGGATACAGGGAGGGATGAGCAGTTCTTC | CASSLDTGRDEQFF | TRBJ2-1 | . | TRBV5-1 | .
TGCGCCAGCAGCTTGGAAACAGGGCAATTGGAAAAACTGTTTTTT | CASSLETGQLEKLFF | TRBJ1-4 | . | TRBV5-1 | once
TGTGCCAGCTCACCAGAGACAGCCTTCTCCTACAATGAGCAGTTCTTC | CASSPETAFSYNEQFF | TRBJ2-1 | . | TRBV18 | .
TGTGCCAGCAGTTACGACAGGACCGACTATGGCTACACCTTC | CASSYDRTDYGYTF | TRBJ1-2 | . | TRBV6-5 | .
TGTGCCAGCAGTGCAGGGACAGGGGGTTTAGGATCACCCCTCCACTTT | CASSAGTGGLGSPLHF | TRBJ1-6 | TRBD1 | TRBV6-1 | .
TGTGCCAGCAGCTCGAAGACAGGGGGAAGGGAGACCCAGTACTTC | CASSSKTGGRETQYF | TRBJ2-5 | TRBD1 | TRBV7-2 | once
TGTGCCAGCAGCTTATCCAGGCAGAACACTGAAGCTTTCTTT | CASSLSRQNTEAFF | TRBJ1-1 | . | TRBV11-2 | .
TGTGCCATCAGTGGGAGGGCCTCAGGCGACTATGGCTACACCTTC | CAISGRASGDYGYTF | TRBJ1-2 | . | TRBV10-3 | .
TGTGCCTGGAGTGCCGACAGAGACCTTGGCTACGAGCAGTACTTC | CAWSADRDLGYEQYF | TRBJ2-7 | . | TRBV30 | .
TGTGCCAGCGGCCCCGGGACAGTGCAAGAGACCCAGTACTTC | CASGPGTVQETQYF | TRBJ2-5 | TRBD1 | TRBV19 | .
TGTGCCAGCGGCCCAGGGACAGTCCCTAGCACCGGGGAGCTGTTTTTT | CASGPGTVPSTGELFF | TRBJ2-2 | TRBD1 | TRBV2 | once
TGTGCCAGCACCCCCCCGGACAGGGGCAATGAGCAGTTCTTC | CASTPPDRGNEQFF | TRBJ2-1 | TRBD1 | TRBV7-8 | .
TGTGCCAGCAGCTTAGCGTGGGACAGGGTTGAGACCCAGTACTTC | CASSLAWDRVETQYF | TRBJ2-5 | TRBD1 | TRBV7-2 | few
TGTGCCAGTAGAAGTCGGGACTCTGGAAACACCATATATTTT | CASRSRDSGNTIYF | TRBJ1-3 | . | TRBV19 | once
TGCGCCAGCAGTCAGTCGAACCGGGACTACGACACCGGGGAGCTGTTTTTT | CASSQSNRDYDTGELFF | TRBJ2-2 | TRBD2 | TRBV23-1 | .
TGTGCCAGCTGTCGGACAGAATATTTAAATTCACCCCTCCACTTT | CASCRTEYLNSPLHF | TRBJ1-6 | . | TRBV7-2 | .
TGCGCCAGCAGCTTGTTTGGGGGGAATAATTCACCCCTCCACTTT | CASSLFGGNNSPLHF | TRBJ1-6 | . | TRBV5-1 | .
TGTGCCAGCAATAGCGGGGGAAATCAAGAGACCCAGTACTTC | CASNSGGNQETQYF | TRBJ2-5 | TRBD2 | TRBV28 | .
TGCAGCGTGGGGGGCGGGACAGGGGCAGATACGCAGTATTTT | CSVGGGTGADTQYF | TRBJ2-3 | TRBD1 | TRBV29-1 | .
TGTGCCAGCAGTTCGACAGACTCATATGGCTACACCTTC | CASSSTDSYGYTF | TRBJ1-2 | . | TRBV6-5 | .
TGCAGCGTTGGGGTAGGGGAATCTGGAAACACCATATATTTT | CSVGVGESGNTIYF | TRBJ1-3 | . | TRBV29-1 | few
TGTGCCAGCAGCCCCTTCTCCCGCACTGAAGCTTTCTTT | CASSPFSRTEAFF | TRBJ1-1 | . | TRBV6-5 | .
TGCGCCAGCCGGAGACAGGACTCTGGAAACACCATATATTTT | CASRRQDSGNTIYF | TRBJ1-3 | . | TRBV5-1 | .
TGTGCCAGCAGCGTAGCCCCCACCTACGAGCAGTACTTC | CASSVAPTYEQYF | TRBJ2-7 | . | TRBV9 | .
TGTGCCAGCAGTTCCGAACAGGGAAATGGCTATGGCTACACCTTC | CASSSEQGNGYGYTF | TRBJ1-2 | . | TRBV6-5 | .